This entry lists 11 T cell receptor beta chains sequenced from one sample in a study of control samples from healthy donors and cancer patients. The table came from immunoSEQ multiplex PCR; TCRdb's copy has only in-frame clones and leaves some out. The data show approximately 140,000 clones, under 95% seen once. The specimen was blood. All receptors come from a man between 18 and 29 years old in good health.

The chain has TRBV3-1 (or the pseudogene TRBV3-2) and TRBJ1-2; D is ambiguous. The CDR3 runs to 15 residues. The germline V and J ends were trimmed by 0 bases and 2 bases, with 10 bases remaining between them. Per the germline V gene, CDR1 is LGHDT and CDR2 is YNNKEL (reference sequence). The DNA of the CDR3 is TGTGCCAGCAGCCAAGAAGCAGGACCAAACTATGGCTACACCTTC. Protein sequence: CASSQEAGPNYGYTF.

CDR3 sequence (DNA): TGTGCCAGCAGCATCCTAATGGTTAATGAGCAGTTCTTC. As protein: CASSILMVNEQFF. The chain carries TRBV28 and TRBJ2-1, with unresolved D. Germline V gene lookup returns CDR1 MDHEN and CDR2 SYDVKM. V shed 6 bases and J shed 7 bases, with 13 bases lying between them. The CDR3 has 13 amino acids. The complete variable domain, with remaining parts taken from reference TRBV28 and TRBJ2-1, reads DVKVTQSSRYLVKRTGEKVFLECVQDMDHENMFWYRQDPGLGLRLIYFSYDVKMKEKGDIPEGYSVSREKKERFSLILESASTNQTSMYLCASSILMVNEQFFGPGTRLTVL.

The CDR3 nucleotides are TGCGCCAGCAGCCAAGACCACCCGACCTCCTACAATGAGCAGTTCTTC. Translation gives CASSQDHPTSYNEQFF. The J gene is TRBJ2-1, the V gene TRBV4-1; D is ambiguous. V shed 0 bases and J shed 0 bases, with 9 bases lying between them. Germline V gene sequence: CDR1 MGHRA, CDR2 YSYEKL. The CDR3 extends over 16 amino acids.

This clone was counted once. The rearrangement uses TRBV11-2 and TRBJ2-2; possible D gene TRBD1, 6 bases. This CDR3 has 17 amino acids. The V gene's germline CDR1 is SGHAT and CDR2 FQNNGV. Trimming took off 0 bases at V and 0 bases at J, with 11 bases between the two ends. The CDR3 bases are TGTGCCAGCAGCTTAGATCCGGACAGACCGAACACCGGGGAGCTGTTTTTT. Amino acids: CASSLDPDRPNTGELFF. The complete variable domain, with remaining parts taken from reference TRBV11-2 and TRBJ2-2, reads EAGVAQSPRYKIIEKRQSVAFWCNPISGHATLYWYQQILGQGPKLLIQFQNNGVVDDSQLPKDRFSAERLKGVDSTLKIQPAKLEDSAVYLCASSLDPDRPNTGELFFGEGSRLTVL.

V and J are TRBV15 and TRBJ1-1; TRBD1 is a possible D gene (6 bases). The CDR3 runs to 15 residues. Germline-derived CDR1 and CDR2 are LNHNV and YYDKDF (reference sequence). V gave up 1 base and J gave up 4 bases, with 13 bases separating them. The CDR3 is CATSRVYREATEAFF. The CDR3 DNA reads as TGTGCCACCAGCAGAGTTTACAGGGAAGCCACTGAAGCTTTCTTT.

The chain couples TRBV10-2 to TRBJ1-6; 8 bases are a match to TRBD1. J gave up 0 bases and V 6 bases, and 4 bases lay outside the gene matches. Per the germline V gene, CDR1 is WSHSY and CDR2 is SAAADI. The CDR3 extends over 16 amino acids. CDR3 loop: CASSGQGISYNSPLHF. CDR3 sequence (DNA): TGCGCCAGCAGCGGACAGGGCATCTCCTATAATTCACCCCTCCACTTT.

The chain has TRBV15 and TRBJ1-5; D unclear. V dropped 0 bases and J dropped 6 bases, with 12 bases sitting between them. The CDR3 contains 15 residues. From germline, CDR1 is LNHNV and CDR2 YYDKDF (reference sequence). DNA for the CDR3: TGTGCCACCAGCAGAGATTGGAGCTTCAGTCAGCCCCAGCATTTT. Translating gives CATSRDWSFSQPQHF.

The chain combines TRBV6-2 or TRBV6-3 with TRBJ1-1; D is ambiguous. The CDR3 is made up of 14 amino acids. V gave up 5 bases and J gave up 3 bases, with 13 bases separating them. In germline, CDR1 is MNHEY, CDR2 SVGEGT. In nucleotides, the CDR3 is TGTGCCAGCAGTCCGGCCGCATGGGACACTGAAGCTTTCTTT. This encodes CASSPAAWDTEAFF.

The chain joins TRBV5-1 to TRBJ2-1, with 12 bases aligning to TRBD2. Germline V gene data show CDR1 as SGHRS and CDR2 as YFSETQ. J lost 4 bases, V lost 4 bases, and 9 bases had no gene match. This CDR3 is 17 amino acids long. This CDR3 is CASSLTSGGQLYNEQFF. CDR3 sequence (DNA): TGCGCCAGCAGCCTGACTAGCGGGGGCCAGCTTTACAATGAGCAGTTCTTC.

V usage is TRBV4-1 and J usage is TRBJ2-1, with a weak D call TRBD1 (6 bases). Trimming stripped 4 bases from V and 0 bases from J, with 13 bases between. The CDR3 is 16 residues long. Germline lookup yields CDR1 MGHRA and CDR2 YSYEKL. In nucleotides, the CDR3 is TGCGCCAGCAGCCGACAACAGGGAACCTCCTACAATGAGCAGTTCTTC. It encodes CASSRQQGTSYNEQFF.

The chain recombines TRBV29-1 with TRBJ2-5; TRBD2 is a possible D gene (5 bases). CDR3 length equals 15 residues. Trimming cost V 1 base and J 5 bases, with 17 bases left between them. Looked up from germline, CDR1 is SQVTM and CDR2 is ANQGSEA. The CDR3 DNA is TGCAGCGTTGAAGGTACTAGGTCTTCGGATGAGACCCAGTACTTC. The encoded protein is CSVEGTRSSDETQYF.